Listed below are T cell receptor beta chains from one sample, sequenced in a study of cytomegalovirus exposure and HLA in healthy donors. Libraries were prepared by immunoSEQ multiplex PCR; TCRdb keeps only in-frame clonotypes and omits some of them. The data contain about 170,000 clones, roughly 80% of them seen just once; the ten biggest clones take up 0.77%. What was sequenced was PBMCs. The receptor source for this set is a woman aged 18-29 years in good health and CMV-seronegative. Both conserved end residues are part of each CDR3. The order of the fields is CDR3 protein, CDR3 DNA, V gene, D gene, clone size, J gene. D genes are given only for firm matches. The size of a clone is reported for some rows only, either as once, few or many, or as a class for expanded clones.

cdr3_aa: CASSVGGAGHNEQFF
cdr3_nt: TGTGCCAGCAGTGTAGGCGGGGCGGGCCACAATGAGCAGTTCTTC
v_call: TRBV28
d_call: NA
clone_size: NA
j_call: TRBJ2-1

cdr3_aa: CASSFLVSPTSYEQYF
cdr3_nt: TGTGCCAGCAGCTTTTTAGTCTCTCCAACCTCCTACGAGCAGTACTTC
v_call: TRBV5-6
d_call: NA
clone_size: NA
j_call: TRBJ2-7

cdr3_aa: CAVGTSYNEQFF
cdr3_nt: TGTGCCGTGGGGACTAGCTACAATGAGCAGTTCTTC
v_call: TRBV10-3
d_call: TRBD2
clone_size: NA
j_call: TRBJ2-1

cdr3_aa: CASSLGGGIPPGELFF
cdr3_nt: TGTGCCAGCAGCTTAGGGGGCGGGATCCCCCCCGGGGAGCTGTTTTTT
v_call: TRBV13
d_call: NA
clone_size: NA
j_call: TRBJ2-2

cdr3_aa: CASSPTVNTEAFF
cdr3_nt: TGTGCCAGCTCACCAACAGTGAACACTGAAGCTTTCTTT
v_call: TRBV18
d_call: NA
clone_size: NA
j_call: TRBJ1-1

cdr3_aa: CATSITGGYEQYF
cdr3_nt: TGTGCCACCAGCATTACAGGGGGCTACGAGCAGTACTTC
v_call: TRBV15
d_call: TRBD1
clone_size: once
j_call: TRBJ2-7

cdr3_aa: CASSLGRGTEAFF
cdr3_nt: TGTGCCAGTAGTTTAGGCAGGGGCACTGAAGCTTTCTTT
v_call: TRBV19
d_call: NA
clone_size: few
j_call: TRBJ1-1

cdr3_aa: CAVGGAEGDSLGQPQHF
cdr3_nt: TGTGCCGTAGGGGGGGCAGAGGGAGATAGTCTCGGGCAGCCCCAGCATTTT
v_call: TRBV19
d_call: NA
clone_size: NA
j_call: TRBJ1-5

cdr3_aa: CASSQSLLNTEAFF
cdr3_nt: TGTGCCAGCAGCCAGTCCCTTCTGAACACTGAAGCTTTCTTT
v_call: TRBV16
d_call: NA
clone_size: NA
j_call: TRBJ1-1

cdr3_aa: CASSQGYNSRTDTQYF
cdr3_nt: TGCGCCAGCAGCCAAGGTTACAACAGCCGTACAGATACGCAGTATTTT
v_call: TRBV4-1
d_call: NA
clone_size: NA
j_call: TRBJ2-3

cdr3_aa: CASTLAGVLSDEQFF
cdr3_nt: TGCGCCAGCACCTTAGCGGGAGTATTATCGGATGAGCAGTTCTTC
v_call: TRBV5-1
d_call: TRBD2
clone_size: NA
j_call: TRBJ2-1

cdr3_aa: CASSPSQGASSYEQYF
cdr3_nt: TGTGCCAGCAGTCCCTCCCAGGGCGCTAGCTCCTACGAGCAGTACTTC
v_call: TRBV27
d_call: NA
clone_size: NA
j_call: TRBJ2-7

cdr3_aa: CASTGLAGSINEQFF
cdr3_nt: TGTGCCAGCACCGGACTAGCGGGATCTATCAATGAGCAGTTCTTC
v_call: TRBV6-1
d_call: TRBD2
clone_size: NA
j_call: TRBJ2-1

cdr3_aa: CASSYGGDTGELFF
cdr3_nt: TGTGCCAGCAGTTATGGAGGGGACACCGGGGAGCTGTTTTTT
v_call: TRBV5-8
d_call: NA
clone_size: NA
j_call: TRBJ2-2

cdr3_aa: CSVAGLAAGELFF
cdr3_nt: TGCAGCGTGGCGGGACTAGCTGCCGGGGAGCTGTTTTTT
v_call: TRBV29-1
d_call: TRBD2
clone_size: NA
j_call: TRBJ2-2

cdr3_aa: CASSFGGWREKQYF
cdr3_nt: TGTGCCAGCAGCTTTGGGGGATGGCGGGAAAAGCAGTACTTC
v_call: TRBV5-4
d_call: NA
clone_size: NA
j_call: TRBJ2-7

cdr3_aa: CASSLVTPSSYNEQFF
cdr3_nt: TGTGCCAGCAGTTTAGTTACTCCTAGCTCCTACAATGAGCAGTTCTTC
v_call: TRBV28
d_call: NA
clone_size: NA
j_call: TRBJ2-1

cdr3_aa: CASSVGQGIYEQYF
cdr3_nt: TGTGCCAGCAGTGTAGGTCAGGGAATCTACGAGCAGTACTTC
v_call: TRBV2
d_call: NA
clone_size: few
j_call: TRBJ2-7